Below are 22 T cell receptor beta chains sequenced from a single sample in a study of OX40 agonist ivuxolimab in advanced cancers. The repertoire was sequenced with immunoSEQ multiplex PCR; TCRdb's copy has only in-frame clones and lacks some. The sample lists more than 70,000 clones; about 86% were seen once. Sample: CD4+ or CD8+ T cells sorted from blood, taken in a trial of the OX40 agonist ivuxolimab. These TCRs come from an adult with an advanced solid tumor such as melanoma, head and neck, liver or kidney cancer.

The chain joins TRBV2 to TRBJ2-5; TRBD2 is a possible D gene (7 bases). This CDR3 is 13 amino acids long. In germline, CDR1 is SNHLY, CDR2 FYNNEI. The V end lost 5 bases, the J end lost 5 bases, and 12 bases lay between the germline ends. CDR3 loop: CASSSGGLETQYF. CDR3 sequence (DNA): TGTGCCAGCAGTTCCGGGGGGCTCGAGACCCAGTACTTC.

The chain has TRBV28 and TRBJ2-7; the D call may be TRBD1 or TRBD2 (6 bases each). V lost 7 bases to trimming and J lost 7 bases, with 23 bases between them. The length of the CDR3 is 15 residues. Germline V lookup: CDR1 MDHEN, CDR2 SYDVKM. The CDR3 loop is CASNPNRGPPGEQYF. The CDR3 DNA is TGTGCCAGCAACCCAAACCGGGGGCCCCCGGGTGAGCAGTACTTC. The full variable domain, in which reference TRBV28 and TRBJ2-7 provide the parts outside the CDR3, is DVKVTQSSRYLVKRTGEKVFLECVQDMDHENMFWYRQDPGLGLRLIYFSYDVKMKEKGDIPEGYSVSREKKERFSLILESASTNQTSMYLCASNPNRGPPGEQYFGPGTRLTVT.

The J gene is TRBJ1-6, the V gene TRBV5-4; a possible D gene is TRBD1 (6 bases). Germline V lookup: CDR1 SGHNT, CDR2 YYREEE (reference sequence). Deletions cut 0 bases from V and 7 bases from J, with 14 bases between. The CDR3 contains 16 residues. The CDR3 nucleotides read TGTGCCAGCAGCTTGGAACGGGCCGGGGGCAATTCACCCCTCCACTTT. Translating it yields CASSLERAGGNSPLHF.

For the CDR3, the DNA is TGCGCCAGCAGCTTGATAGGGCAACCCACGGAGACCCAGTACTTC. This codes for CASSLIGQPTETQYF. The V gene is TRBV5-1, the J gene TRBJ2-5, with D unclear. Per the germline V gene, CDR1 is SGHRS and CDR2 is YFSETQ. The CDR3 has 15 amino acids. Trimming removed 1 base from V and 5 bases from J, with 15 bases in between. Full variable domain (rest looked up from reference TRBV5-1 and TRBJ2-5): KAGVTQTPRYLIKTRGQQVTLSCSPISGHRSVSWYQQTPGQGLQFLFEYFSETQRNKGNFPGRFSGRQFSNSRSEMNVSTLELGDSALYLCASSLIGQPTETQYFGPGTRLLVL.

V and J are TRBV11-2 and TRBJ2-7; no clear D gene. V was cut by 3 bases and J by 1 base, with 13 bases left in between. Germline loops: CDR1 SGHAT, CDR2 FQNNGV. The CDR3 contains 15 residues. The CDR3 protein is CASSLSAEASYEQYF. CDR3 in DNA: TGTGCCAGCAGCTTGAGTGCAGAAGCGTCCTACGAGCAGTACTTC.

The CDR3 DNA reads TGTGCCACCAGCAGAGATGCAGTGGCTGGGGCCAACGTCCTGACTTTC. The encoded protein is CATSRDAVAGANVLTF. V and J are TRBV15 and TRBJ2-6, with D unclear. The CDR3 sequence is 16 residues long. Germline-derived CDR1 and CDR2 are LNHNV and YYDKDF (reference sequence). Trimming removed 0 bases from V and 2 bases from J, with 8 bases in between.

The CDR3 DNA follows: TGTGCCAGTAGGCCCCCGGGCGGACACAATGAAAAACTGTTTTTT. Translation gives CASRPPGGHNEKLFF. The chain combines TRBV19 with TRBJ1-4, with D possibly matching TRBD1 (5 bases). This CDR3 contains 15 residues. Trimming removed 6 bases at V and 5 bases at J, with 16 bases between. Germline V CDR1 and CDR2: LNHDA, SQIVND (reference sequence).

The chain recombines TRBV2 with TRBJ2-4; D may be TRBD2 (6 bases). This CDR3 comprises 14 residues. Trimming took off 3 bases at V and 4 bases at J, with 10 bases between the two ends. Germline loops: CDR1 SNHLY, CDR2 FYNNEI. CDR3 sequence reads: CASSDVGGKNIQYF. CDR3 in DNA: TGTGCCAGCAGTGACGTCGGGGGAAAAAACATTCAGTACTTC. The complete variable domain, with remaining parts taken from reference TRBV2 and TRBJ2-4, reads EPEVTQTPSHQVTQMGQEVILRCVPISNHLYFYWYRQILGQKVEFLVSFYNNEISEKSEIFDDQFSVERPDGSNFTLKIRSTKLEDSAMYFCASSDVGGKNIQYFGAGTRLSVL.

The rearrangement links TRBV18 to TRBJ2-1; D gene unclear. The ends were cut back, 0 bases at V and 2 bases at J, with 8 bases in the middle. CDR3 length equals 15 residues. CDR1 and CDR2 (germline): KGHSH, LQKENI. DNA for the CDR3: TGTGCCAGCTCACCACCGGTGGTCGCCTACAATGAGCAGTTCTTC. It encodes CASSPPVVAYNEQFF.

This clone has just one count. CDR3 nucleotide sequence: TGTGCCAGCAGCCTAGGACAAAGGGATGGCTACACCTTC. Translated, it gives CASSLGQRDGYTF. V is TRBV7-2 and J is TRBJ1-2; a weak D match, TRBD1 (5 bases). The CDR3 extends over 13 amino acids. V lost 5 bases to trimming and J lost 6 bases, with 13 bases between them. CDR1 and CDR2 from the germline V gene are SGHTA and FQGNSA.

The V and J genes are TRBV5-4 and TRBJ2-7; 7 positions match TRBD2. Germline V gives CDR1 SGHNT, CDR2 YYREEE (reference sequence). This CDR3 is built from 15 residues. With 0 bases clipped from V and 1 base from J, the junction kept 4 bases outside the gene matches. CDR3 sequence reads: CASSLGLATSYEQYF. The CDR3 bases are TGTGCCAGCAGCTTGGGACTAGCCACATCCTACGAGCAGTACTTC.

This chain links TRBV5-1 with TRBJ1-3, with D possibly being TRBD1 (5 bases). Trimming stripped 0 bases from V and 1 base from J, with 11 bases between. This CDR3 has 16 residues. Per germline, CDR1 SGHRS and CDR2 YFSETQ. The CDR3 loop is CASSLAGTWSGNTIYF. As DNA, the CDR3 is TGCGCCAGCAGCTTGGCGGGGACGTGGTCTGGAAACACCATATATTTT.

V gene TRBV25-1 combines with J gene TRBJ1-4, with TRBD1 as a possible D gene (5 bases). Germline lookup yields CDR1 MGHDK and CDR2 SYGVNS. The CDR3 has 15 residues. The V end was cut by 3 bases, the J end by 4 bases, with 12 bases between. CDR3: CASSDQGLFNEKLFF. The CDR3 DNA is TGTGCCAGCAGTGACCAGGGTCTATTTAATGAAAAACTGTTTTTT. The full variable domain, completed using reference TRBV25-1 and TRBJ1-4, is EADIYQTPRYLVIGTGKKITLECSQTMGHDKMYWYQQDPGMELHLIHYSYGVNSTEKGDLSSESTVSRIRTEHFPLTLESARPSHTSQYLCASSDQGLFNEKLFFGSGTQLSVL.

V usage is TRBV28 and J usage is TRBJ1-1, with TRBD1 matching over 7 bases. The germline gives CDR1 MDHEN, CDR2 SYDVKM. The CDR3 runs to 14 residues. V lost 6 bases and J lost 6; bases outside the gene matches: 10. Here the CDR3 reads CASRPSRQGSEAFF. DNA for the CDR3: TGTGCCAGCAGACCATCACGACAGGGTTCTGAAGCTTTCTTT.

The chain couples TRBV15 to TRBJ2-7; D remains unclear. Germline CDR1 LNHNV, CDR2 YYDKDF (reference sequence). The CDR3 is 12 amino acids. Trimming took 0 bases from V and 4 from J, leaving 4 bases between them. The CDR3 DNA reads TGTGCCACCAGCAGAGAAAAGTACGAGCAGTACTTC. Encoded protein: CATSREKYEQYF.

J is TRBJ1-1 and V is TRBV19; D is perhaps TRBD1 (6 bases). There are 14 residues in the CDR3. V lost 3 bases, J lost 5 bases, and 13 bases lay in between. From germline, CDR1 is LNHDA and CDR2 SQIVND (reference sequence). The CDR3 here is CASSMTGQGTEAFF. CDR3 in DNA: TGTGCCAGTAGTATGACGGGGCAGGGGACTGAAGCTTTCTTT.

The sample holds a few counts of this clone. V usage is TRBV6-1 and J usage is TRBJ1-2; D perhaps matches TRBD1 (6 bases). Trimming shortened V by 6 bases and J by 4 bases, and 15 bases separated the two germline ends. This CDR3 has 14 residues. CDR1 is MNHNS and CDR2 is SASEGT in the germline V gene. CDR3 nucleotide sequence: TGTGCCAGCAGCCGGGAACAGGGAGCCTATGGCTACACCTTC. It specifies CASSREQGAYGYTF.

In regard to this clone: Mismatch with germline at one junction end may stem from a read error. J is TRBJ2-7 and V is TRBV2; 7 nucleotides agree with TRBD1. In germline, CDR1 is SNHLY, CDR2 FYNNEI. There are 12 residues in the CDR3. The CDR3 coding sequence is TGTGCCAGCAGTCCCCTCGGGACAGTTCATCGCTTC. Its translation is CASSPLGTVHRF. The complete variable domain, with remaining parts taken from reference TRBV2 and TRBJ2-7, reads EPEVTQTPSHQVTQMGQEVILRCVPISNHLYFYWYRQILGQKVEFLVSFYNNEISEKSEIFDDQFSVERPDGSNFTLKIRSTKLEDSAMYFCASSPLGTVHRFGPGTRLTVT.

In its sample, this clone was seen a few times. This rearrangement joins TRBV30 to TRBJ2-2; the match to TRBD2 covers 9 bases. V was pared by 5 bases and J by 6 bases, with 1 base of the junction left unmatched. The V gene's germline CDR1 is GTSNPN and CDR2 SVGIG (reference sequence). The CDR3 is made up of 12 amino acids. The CDR3 spells CAWGTSPGELFF. The CDR3 DNA follows: TGTGCCTGGGGGACTAGCCCCGGGGAGCTGTTTTTT.

The chain combines TRBV7-3 with TRBJ2-3; unclear D gene. Germline assignment: CDR1 SGHTA and CDR2 FQGTGA. The CDR3 contains 14 residues. V lost 2 bases and J 0 bases, leaving 6 bases between the germline ends. This CDR3 is CASSLYASTDTQYF. The CDR3 DNA is TGTGCCAGCAGCTTATATGCGAGCACAGATACGCAGTATTTT.

The V and J genes are TRBV28 and TRBJ2-7, with unresolved D. In germline, CDR1 is MDHEN, CDR2 SYDVKM. The germline V and J ends were trimmed by 5 bases and 3 bases, with 14 bases remaining between them. The CDR3 covers 14 residues. CDR3: CASSRLPFDYEQYF. The CDR3 region has the DNA TGTGCCAGCAGTCGACTCCCATTTGACTACGAGCAGTACTTC.

This chain uses TRBV18 with TRBJ2-3; D remains ambiguous. Trimming shortened V by 2 bases and J by 5 bases, and 5 bases separated the two germline ends. This CDR3 is built from 12 residues. CDR1 and CDR2 (germline): KGHSH, LQKENI. CDR3 region: CASSPVEDTQYF. The CDR3 nucleotides read TGTGCCAGCTCACCAGTAGAAGATACGCAGTATTTT.